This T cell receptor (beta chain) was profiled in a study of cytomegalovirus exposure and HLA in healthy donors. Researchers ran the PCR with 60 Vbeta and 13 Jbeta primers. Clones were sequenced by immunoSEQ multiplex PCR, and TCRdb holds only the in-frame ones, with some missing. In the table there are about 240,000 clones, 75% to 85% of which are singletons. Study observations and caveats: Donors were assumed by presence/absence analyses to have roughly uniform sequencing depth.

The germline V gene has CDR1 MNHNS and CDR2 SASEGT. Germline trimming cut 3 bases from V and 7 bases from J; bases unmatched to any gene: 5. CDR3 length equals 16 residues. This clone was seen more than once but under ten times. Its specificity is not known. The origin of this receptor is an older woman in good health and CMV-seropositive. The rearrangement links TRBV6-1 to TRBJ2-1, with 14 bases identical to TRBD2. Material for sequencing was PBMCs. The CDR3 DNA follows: TGTGCCAGCAGTGATGATGGACTAGCGGGAGGAAATGAGCAGTTCTTC. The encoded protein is CASSDDGLAGGNEQFF.